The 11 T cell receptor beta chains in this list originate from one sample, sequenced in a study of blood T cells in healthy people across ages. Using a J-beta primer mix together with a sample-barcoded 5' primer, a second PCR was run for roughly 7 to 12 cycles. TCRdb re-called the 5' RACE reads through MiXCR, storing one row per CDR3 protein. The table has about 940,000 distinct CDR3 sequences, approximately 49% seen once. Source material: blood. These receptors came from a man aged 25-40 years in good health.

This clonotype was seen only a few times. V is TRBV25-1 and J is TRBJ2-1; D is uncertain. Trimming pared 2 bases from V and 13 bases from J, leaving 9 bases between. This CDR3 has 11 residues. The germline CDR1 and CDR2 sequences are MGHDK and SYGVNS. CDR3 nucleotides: TGTGCCAGCAGTGAAGTGGCAGTTCAGTTCTTC. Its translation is CASSEVAVQFF.

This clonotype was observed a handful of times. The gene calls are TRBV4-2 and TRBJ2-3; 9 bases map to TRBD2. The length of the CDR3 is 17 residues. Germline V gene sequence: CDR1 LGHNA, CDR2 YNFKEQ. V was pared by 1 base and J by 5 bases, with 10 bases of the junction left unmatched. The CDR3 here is CASSQGSGGPREDTQYF. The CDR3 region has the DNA TGTGCCAGCAGCCAAGGAAGCGGGGGGCCCAGAGAAGATACGCAGTATTTT.

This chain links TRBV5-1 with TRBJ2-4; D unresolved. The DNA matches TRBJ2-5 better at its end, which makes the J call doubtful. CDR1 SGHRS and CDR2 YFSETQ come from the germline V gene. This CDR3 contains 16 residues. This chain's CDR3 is CASSLGPQAAQETQYF. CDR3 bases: TGCGCCAGCAGCTTGGGTCCCCAGGCGGCTCAAGAGACCCAGTACTTC.

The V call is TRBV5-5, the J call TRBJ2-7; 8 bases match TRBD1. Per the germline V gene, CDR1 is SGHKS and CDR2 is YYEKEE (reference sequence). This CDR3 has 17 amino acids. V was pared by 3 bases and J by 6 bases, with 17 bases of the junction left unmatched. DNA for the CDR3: TGTGCCAGCAGCTCCTCCTGGACAGGGATGAGATCGGGCGAGCAGTACTTC. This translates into CASSSSWTGMRSGEQYF.

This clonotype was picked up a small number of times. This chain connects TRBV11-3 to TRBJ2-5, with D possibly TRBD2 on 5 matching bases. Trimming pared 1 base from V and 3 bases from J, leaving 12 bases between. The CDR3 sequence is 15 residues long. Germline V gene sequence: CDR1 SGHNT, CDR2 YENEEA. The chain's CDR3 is CASSLGRGLKETQYF. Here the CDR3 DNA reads TGTGCCAGCAGCTTAGGACGGGGTCTGAAAGAGACCCAGTACTTC.

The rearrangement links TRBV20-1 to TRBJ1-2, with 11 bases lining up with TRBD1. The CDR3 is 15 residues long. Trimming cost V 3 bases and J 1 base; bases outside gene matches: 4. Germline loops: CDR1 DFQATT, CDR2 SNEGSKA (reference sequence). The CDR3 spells CSARGTGGGNYGYTF. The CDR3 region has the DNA TGCAGTGCTAGGGGGACAGGGGGGGGTAACTATGGCTACACCTTC.

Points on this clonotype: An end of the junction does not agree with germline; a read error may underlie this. CDR3 residues: CANSRDQETQYF. The CDR3 nucleotides are TGTGCCAACAGCCGGGATCAAGAGACCCAGTACTTC. This chain uses TRBV4-2 with TRBJ2-5, with D possibly TRBD2 on 5 matching bases. Germline V lookup: CDR1 LGHNA, CDR2 YNFKEQ. This CDR3 contains 12 residues.

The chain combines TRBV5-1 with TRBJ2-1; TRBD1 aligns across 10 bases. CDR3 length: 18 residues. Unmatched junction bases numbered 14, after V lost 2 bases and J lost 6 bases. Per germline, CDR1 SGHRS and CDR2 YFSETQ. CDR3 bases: TGCGCCAGCAGCTTACGAATTAGTGGGACAGGGGCAGGCAATGAGCAGTTCTTC. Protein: CASSLRISGTGAGNEQFF. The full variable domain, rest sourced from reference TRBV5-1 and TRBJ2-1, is KAGVTQTPRYLIKTRGQQVTLSCSPISGHRSVSWYQQTPGQGLQFLFEYFSETQRNKGNFPGRFSGRQFSNSRSEMNVSTLELGDSALYLCASSLRISGTGAGNEQFFGPGTRLTVL.

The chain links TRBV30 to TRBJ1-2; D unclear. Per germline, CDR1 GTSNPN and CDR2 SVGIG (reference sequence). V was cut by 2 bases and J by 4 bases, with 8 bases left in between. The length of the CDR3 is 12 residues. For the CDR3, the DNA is TGTGCCTGGAGTCCCAACCTCTATGGCTACACCTTC. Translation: CAWSPNLYGYTF.

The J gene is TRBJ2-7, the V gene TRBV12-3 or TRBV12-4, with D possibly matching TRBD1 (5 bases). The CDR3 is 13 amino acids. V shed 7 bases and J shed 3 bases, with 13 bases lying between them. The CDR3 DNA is TGTGCCAGCACCACAGCCACAGGCTACGAGCAGTACTTC. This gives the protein CASTTATGYEQYF.

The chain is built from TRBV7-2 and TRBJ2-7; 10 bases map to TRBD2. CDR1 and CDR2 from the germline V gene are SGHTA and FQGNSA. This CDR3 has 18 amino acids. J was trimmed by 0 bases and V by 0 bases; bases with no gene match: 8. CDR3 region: CASSLAHTSGVGSYEQYF. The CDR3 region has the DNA TGTGCCAGCAGCTTAGCGCACACTAGCGGGGTTGGCTCCTACGAGCAGTACTTC.